The 24 T cell receptor beta chains listed next were all sequenced from one sample in a study of blood T cell repertoires in COVID-19. Only in-frame clones appear in the TCRdb table, and some are missing; sequencing was by immunoSEQ multiplex PCR. The sample lists about 310,000 clones; around 86% were seen once. The material sequenced was peripheral blood. The receptors stem from a man aged 45-65 years with active or convalescent COVID-19.

This chain joins TRBV2 and TRBJ2-5; a weak D match, TRBD1 (5 bases). The CDR3 is made up of 14 amino acids. Germline lookup yields CDR1 SNHLY and CDR2 FYNNEI. The V and J ends lost 7 bases and 1 base respectively, with 13 bases between them. CDR3 region: CASTQGALQETQYF. CDR3 nucleotide sequence: TGTGCCAGCACCCAAGGGGCGCTCCAAGAGACCCAGTACTTC.

The chain joins TRBV5-4 to TRBJ1-6; TRBD1 matches 8 bases. Losses at the gene ends were 5 bases for V and 4 bases for J; bases not matched to a gene: 5. CDR3 size: 15 residues. Germline CDR1 reads SGHNT; CDR2 reads YYREEE (reference sequence). For the CDR3, the DNA is TGTGCCAGCAGGGAAGGGACAGGATATAATTCACCCCTCCACTTT. As protein: CASREGTGYNSPLHF.

The chain has TRBV9 and TRBJ2-7; 7 bases align to TRBD2. V shed 0 bases and J 3 bases; nucleotides not matched to a gene: 3. CDR3 length equals 14 residues. CDR1 SGDLS and CDR2 YYNGEE come from the germline V gene. Here the CDR3 reads CASSVEWTSYEQYF. As DNA, the CDR3 is TGTGCCAGCAGCGTAGAGTGGACTAGCTACGAGCAGTACTTC.

V is TRBV24-1 and J is TRBJ1-5; a possible D gene is TRBD1 (5 bases). CDR1 and CDR2 (germline): KGHDR, SFDVKD. The CDR3 has 15 amino acids. V was cut by 5 bases and J by 2 bases, with 12 bases left in between. The CDR3 sequence is CATSGGGEGNQPQHF. The CDR3 DNA reads as TGTGCCACCAGTGGGGGGGGAGAGGGCAATCAGCCCCAGCATTTT.

This sequence joins TRBV5-5 and TRBJ1-1; TRBD1 aligns across 8 bases. Germline-derived CDR1 and CDR2 are SGHKS and YYEKEE (reference sequence). CDR3 size: 14 residues. The V segment lost 5 bases and the J segment 0 bases; nucleotides outside the gene matches: 3. CDR3 nucleotides: TGTGCCAGCAGTCTGGACAGGGTGAACACTGAAGCTTTCTTT. This translates into CASSLDRVNTEAFF.

This chain uses TRBV28 with TRBJ1-2, with 7 positions matching TRBD1. The CDR3 spans 12 residues. The germline CDR1 and CDR2 sequences are MDHEN and SYDVKM. V gave up 6 bases and J gave up 5 bases; unmatched junction bases: 3. Here the CDR3 reads CASSAQGYGYTF. In DNA, the CDR3 is TGTGCCAGCAGCGCACAGGGGTATGGCTACACCTTC.

The genes are TRBV4-2 and TRBJ1-2; tentatively, D is TRBD1 (5 bases). The CDR3 loop spans 12 amino acids. The V end was cut by 0 bases, the J end by 7 bases, with 6 bases between. Germline assignment: CDR1 LGHNA and CDR2 YNFKEQ. CDR3 region: CASSQDRVGYTF. The CDR3 DNA is TGTGCCAGCAGCCAAGACAGGGTTGGCTACACCTTC.

The chain has TRBV27 and TRBJ2-1; TRBD2 matches at 12 bases. The V segment lost 5 bases and the J segment 3 bases; nucleotides outside the gene matches: 5. CDR1 is MNHEY and CDR2 is SMNVEV in the germline V gene (reference sequence). CDR3 length: 16 residues. The CDR3 bases are TGTGCCAGCAGTAGCTCACTAGCGGGGGGCTACAATGAGCAGTTCTTC. Translation: CASSSSLAGGYNEQFF.

This chain connects TRBV7-6 to TRBJ2-7, with 12 bases matching TRBD1. The V segment lost 6 bases and the J segment 4 bases; nucleotides outside the gene matches: 7. The CDR3 has 15 amino acids. Germline V gene sequence: CDR1 SGHVS, CDR2 FNYEAQ. As DNA, the CDR3 is TGTGCCAGCAGTCCTGGGACAGGGGGCGCGTACGAGCAGTACTTC. Its translation: CASSPGTGGAYEQYF.

The rearrangement uses TRBV24-1 and TRBJ2-7, with D possibly matching TRBD1 (7 bases). Between the trimmed V and J ends, which lost 1 base and 7 bases, there was a span of 19 bases. The CDR3 is 16 amino acids. The germline CDR1 and CDR2 sequences are KGHDR and SFDVKD. CDR3 nucleotide sequence: TGTGCCACCAGTGATTTTGGGGGGACAGAGTTTATAGAGCAGTACTTC. Amino acids: CATSDFGGTEFIEQYF.

CDR3 sequence reads: CASSFASSGTYEQYF. CDR3 sequence (DNA): TGTGCCAGCAGTTTTGCGTCTAGCGGTACTTACGAGCAGTACTTC. The chain carries TRBV28 and TRBJ2-7, with 7 bases identical to TRBD2. Germline CDR1 MDHEN, CDR2 SYDVKM. This CDR3 has 15 residues. The V segment lost 3 bases and the J segment 4 bases; nucleotides outside the gene matches: 9. The variable domain in full, completed from reference TRBV28 and TRBJ2-7, reads DVKVTQSSRYLVKRTGEKVFLECVQDMDHENMFWYRQDPGLGLRLIYFSYDVKMKEKGDIPEGYSVSREKKERFSLILESASTNQTSMYLCASSFASSGTYEQYFGPGTRLTVT.

The V call is TRBV30, the J call TRBJ1-2; D uncertain. The CDR3 is made up of 15 amino acids. Germline V gene data show CDR1 as GTSNPN and CDR2 as SVGIG (reference sequence). With 0 bases removed from V and 7 bases from J, the gap between germline ends came to 18 bases. CDR3 bases: TGTGCCTGGAGTGTACACCCGGGAGCAGATTTTGGCTACACCTTC. Protein: CAWSVHPGADFGYTF.

The genes are TRBV18 and TRBJ1-2; 8 bases fit TRBD1. Germline assignment: CDR1 KGHSH and CDR2 LQKENI. The CDR3 spans 14 residues. Losses at the gene ends were 6 bases for V and 6 bases for J; bases not matched to a gene: 9. CDR3 bases: TGTGCCAGCTCTCCGACAGGGGATTTGGATGGCTACACCTTC. Its protein is CASSPTGDLDGYTF.

This chain connects TRBV24-1 to TRBJ2-3, with a weak D call TRBD1 (5 bases). The V and J ends lost 1 base and 4 bases respectively, with 8 bases between them. The CDR3 spans 14 residues. CDR1 and CDR2 (germline): KGHDR, SFDVKD. CDR3 protein: CATSDLGQADTQYF. CDR3 in DNA: TGTGCCACCAGTGATTTAGGACAAGCAGATACGCAGTATTTT.

The chain uses TRBV7-3 and TRBJ1-1; 7 bases match TRBD1. J was trimmed by 6 bases and V by 1 base; bases with no gene match: 2. CDR1 is SGHTA, CDR2 FQGTGA, per germline. CDR3 size: 13 residues. The CDR3, as DNA: TGTGCCAGCAGCTTAAGACAGGGAGCTGAAGCTTTCTTT. Protein product: CASSLRQGAEAFF.

This sequence joins TRBV5-4 and TRBJ2-5, with TRBD2 matching over 12 bases. Germline values: CDR1 SGHNT, CDR2 YYREEE (reference sequence). Unmatched junction bases numbered 9, after V lost 6 bases and J lost 0 bases. The CDR3 length is 17 residues. The DNA of the CDR3 is TGTGCCAGCAAGCTAGCGGGGGGGCCAGATTACCAAGAGACCCAGTACTTC. This gives the protein CASKLAGGPDYQETQYF. Using reference TRBV5-4 and TRBJ2-5 for the parts outside the CDR3, the full variable domain is ETGVTQSPTHLIKTRGQQVTLRCSSQSGHNTVSWYQQALGQGPQFIFQYYREEENGRGNFPPRFSGLQFPNYSSELNVNALELDDSALYLCASKLAGGPDYQETQYFGPGTRLLVL.

This chain uses TRBV19 with TRBJ1-2; 9 bases align to TRBD1. Per germline, CDR1 LNHDA and CDR2 SQIVND (reference sequence). CDR3 length equals 15 residues. V was pared by 4 bases and J by 3 bases, with 6 bases of the junction left unmatched. CDR3 DNA: TGTGCCAGTAGTAATACAGGGGGCATATACTATGGCTACACCTTC. Its translation: CASSNTGGIYYGYTF.

This clone was found a few times. The chain carries TRBV28 and TRBJ1-1; possibly TRBD1 for D (5 bases). This CDR3 has 15 residues. From germline, CDR1 is MDHEN and CDR2 SYDVKM. V was clipped by 5 bases and J by 2 bases, with 15 bases between them. The CDR3 sequence is CASSPPGRGNTEAFF. The CDR3 nucleotides are TGTGCCAGCAGTCCCCCGGGGAGGGGCAACACTGAAGCTTTCTTT.

This rearrangement joins TRBV9 to TRBJ1-3; D unclear. There are 16 residues in the CDR3. The germline V gene has CDR1 SGDLS and CDR2 YYNGEE. V lost 0 bases, J lost 0 bases, and 10 bases lay in between. The CDR3 sequence: CASSVADLNSGNTIYF. The DNA of the CDR3 is TGTGCCAGCAGCGTAGCCGACTTAAACTCTGGAAACACCATATATTTT.

This clone has a single count. The CDR3 DNA reads TGTGCCAGCAGAAACCTAGCGCCGAACACCGGGGAGCTGTTTTTT. Residues: CASRNLAPNTGELFF. The rearrangement uses TRBV11-2 and TRBJ2-2, with a possible D match to TRBD2 (6 bases). Per germline, CDR1 SGHAT and CDR2 FQNNGV. The CDR3 extends over 15 amino acids. V was pared by 6 bases and J by 0 bases, with 11 bases between.

Here the CDR3 reads CASSSGQGASGELFF. The CDR3 DNA sequence: TGCGCCAGCAGCAGCGGACAGGGGGCGTCCGGGGAGCTGTTTTTT. The chain combines TRBV5-1 with TRBJ2-2; TRBD1 agrees at 11 bases. Germline lookup yields CDR1 SGHRS and CDR2 YFSETQ. J gave up 6 bases and V 4 bases, and 5 bases lay outside the gene matches. The CDR3 extends over 15 amino acids.

This chain uses TRBV5-1 with TRBJ2-3, with TRBD2 matching 14 bases. The CDR3 runs 16 residues. Per the germline V gene, CDR1 is SGHRS and CDR2 is YFSETQ. V lost 4 bases, J lost 6 bases, and 7 bases stayed unmatched. CDR3: CASSPQTSGRGDTQYF. The CDR3 DNA is TGCGCCAGCAGCCCCCAGACTAGCGGGAGGGGGGATACGCAGTATTTT. Full variable domain (outside the CDR3, taken from reference TRBV5-1 and TRBJ2-3): KAGVTQTPRYLIKTRGQQVTLSCSPISGHRSVSWYQQTPGQGLQFLFEYFSETQRNKGNFPGRFSGRQFSNSRSEMNVSTLELGDSALYLCASSPQTSGRGDTQYFGPGTRLTVL.

As DNA, the CDR3 is TGTGCCTGGAGTCCACAGGGGGGGGAAGCTTTCTTT. Translation gives CAWSPQGGEAFF. The chain has TRBV30 and TRBJ1-1; TRBD1 aligns across 8 bases. The CDR3 is 12 residues long. Germline values: CDR1 GTSNPN, CDR2 SVGIG (reference sequence). V lost 2 bases to trimming and J lost 8 bases; unmatched junction nucleotides: 4.

V and J are TRBV11-2 and TRBJ1-2; 9 positions agree with TRBD1. CDR1 SGHAT and CDR2 FQNNGV come from the germline V gene. V dropped 5 bases and J dropped 4; count of bases not matched to a gene: 2. CDR3 size: 13 residues. In DNA, the CDR3 is TGTGCCAGCAGCGGGACAGGGCCCTATGGCTACACCTTC. This sequence encodes CASSGTGPYGYTF. The full variable domain, in which reference TRBV11-2 and TRBJ1-2 provide the parts outside the CDR3, is EAGVAQSPRYKIIEKRQSVAFWCNPISGHATLYWYQQILGQGPKLLIQFQNNGVVDDSQLPKDRFSAERLKGVDSTLKIQPAKLEDSAVYLCASSGTGPYGYTFGSGTRLTVV.